A single sample is the source of the 24 T cell receptor beta chains below, sequenced in a study of blood T cell repertoires in COVID-19. Profiling relied on immunoSEQ multiplex PCR, and the TCRdb table lists in-frame clones only, not all of them. The data contain nearly 350,000 clones, approximately 87% of them singletons. The specimen was peripheral blood. The receptors were sampled from a woman aged 45-65 years with COVID-19, enrolled during active disease.

The CDR3 DNA reads as TGTGCCTGGAGTGTCCCACGGACAGGGGGGAATGAAAAACTGTTTTTT. As protein: CAWSVPRTGGNEKLFF. The chain carries TRBV30 and TRBJ1-4; 10 nucleotides match TRBD1. Trimming removed 0 bases from V and 5 bases from J; junction bases left unmatched: 6. The CDR3 length is 16 residues. Germline CDR1 is GTSNPN and CDR2 is SVGIG (reference sequence).

The rearrangement links TRBV11-2 to TRBJ2-5; possible D gene TRBD1, 6 bases. Germline loops: CDR1 SGHAT, CDR2 FQNNGV. Trimming cost V 0 bases and J 4 bases, with 12 bases left between them. This CDR3 is built from 15 residues. The CDR3 spells CASSLDGGRGETQYF. The CDR3 DNA reads TGTGCCAGCAGCTTAGATGGGGGCCGGGGAGAGACCCAGTACTTC.

This sequence joins TRBV5-5 and TRBJ1-1, with TRBD1 as a possible D gene (5 bases). The V end lost 0 bases, the J end lost 6 bases, and 15 bases lay between the germline ends. The CDR3 is made up of 15 amino acids. Germline lookup yields CDR1 SGHKS and CDR2 YYEKEE (reference sequence). The CDR3 loop reads CASSLGTGVGPEAFF. Here the CDR3 DNA reads TGTGCCAGCAGCTTGGGAACGGGGGTGGGGCCTGAAGCTTTCTTT.

J is TRBJ2-2 and V is TRBV5-1, with no clear D. With 0 bases removed from V and 0 bases from J, the gap between germline ends came to 6 bases. This CDR3 contains 15 residues. Per the germline V gene, CDR1 is SGHRS and CDR2 is YFSETQ. CDR3 DNA: TGCGCCAGCAGCTTGGTGGGCCCGAACACCGGGGAGCTGTTTTTT. Translation gives CASSLVGPNTGELFF.

The rearrangement uses TRBV11-3 and TRBJ2-7; tentatively, D is TRBD1 (6 bases). The germline V gene has CDR1 SGHNT and CDR2 YENEEA. Trimming took off 6 bases at V and 2 bases at J, with 20 bases between the two ends. This CDR3 has 16 amino acids. This CDR3 is CASRPEPDRFPYEQYF. The DNA of the CDR3 is TGTGCCAGCAGACCAGAACCCGACAGGTTTCCCTACGAGCAGTACTTC.

The chain uses TRBV11-3 and TRBJ2-1, with 13 bases fitting TRBD2. With 0 bases clipped from V and 3 bases from J, the junction kept 2 bases outside the gene matches. The CDR3 is 17 residues long. Germline values: CDR1 SGHNT, CDR2 YENEEA. CDR3 in DNA: TGTGCCAGCAGCTTAGAAGGACTAGCGGGAGTCTACAATGAGCAGTTCTTC. Encoded protein: CASSLEGLAGVYNEQFF. The entire variable domain, with the rest obtained from reference TRBV11-3 and TRBJ2-1, is as follows: EAGVVQSPRYKIIEKKQPVAFWCNPISGHNTLYWYLQNLGQGPELLIRYENEEAVDDSQLPKDRFSAERLKGVDSTLKIQPAELGDSAVYLCASSLEGLAGVYNEQFFGPGTRLTVL.

V gene TRBV12-5 combines with J gene TRBJ2-5, with 14 bases lining up with TRBD2. Germline CDR1 and CDR2: LGHNT and FRNRAP. There are 17 residues in the CDR3. V lost 3 bases to trimming and J lost 4 bases; unmatched junction nucleotides: 7. CDR3 residues: CASGFGTSGSYSETQYF. In DNA, the CDR3 is TGTGCTAGTGGTTTTGGGACTAGCGGGAGTTACTCAGAGACCCAGTACTTC.

This chain uses TRBV7-2 with TRBJ2-7, with TRBD1 as a possible D gene (6 bases). This CDR3 is built from 15 residues. CDR1 is SGHTA and CDR2 is FQGNSA in the germline V gene. V was cut by 4 bases and J by 1 base, with 14 bases left in between. This CDR3 reads CASSSRTGTSYEQYF. The CDR3 DNA sequence: TGTGCCAGCAGCTCCCGTACCGGGACATCCTACGAGCAGTACTTC.

This clone was recorded once. The chain links TRBV5-1 to TRBJ2-7; the match to TRBD1 covers 7 bases. Germline V lookup: CDR1 SGHRS, CDR2 YFSETQ. CDR3 length: 14 residues. V lost 0 bases to trimming and J lost 5 bases; unmatched junction nucleotides: 5. The CDR3 nucleotides read TGCGCCAGCAGCTTGGTTGACAGGGCGGACGAGCAGTACTTC. Encoded protein: CASSLVDRADEQYF.

This clone occurred once. The chain joins TRBV29-1 to TRBJ1-2; the match to TRBD1 covers 8 bases. V shed 6 bases, J shed 6 bases, and the junction held 9 bases outside the gene matches. The CDR3 is made up of 13 amino acids. The germline V gene has CDR1 SQVTM and CDR2 ANQGSEA. CDR3 coding DNA: TGCAGCGTAAAAATACAGGGGGGCCATGGCTACACCTTC. This encodes CSVKIQGGHGYTF.

This chain joins TRBV19 and TRBJ1-1, with D uncertain. This CDR3 has 12 residues. Germline CDR1 is LNHDA and CDR2 is SQIVND (reference sequence). Trimming pared 3 bases from V and 5 bases from J, leaving 7 bases between. CDR3 protein: CASSISQTEAFF. Here the CDR3 DNA reads TGTGCCAGTAGTATTTCACAGACTGAAGCTTTCTTT.

This chain links TRBV12-3 or TRBV12-4 with TRBJ1-2; D is unclear. This CDR3 has 13 residues. V shed 8 bases and J shed 6 bases, with 16 bases lying between them. The CDR3 loop reads CASEPYRRDGYTF. Written as DNA, the CDR3 is TGTGCCAGCGAGCCGTATAGGCGGGATGGCTACACCTTC.

The V gene is TRBV27, the J gene TRBJ1-3; 7 positions match TRBD1. Germline CDR1 reads MNHEY; CDR2 reads SMNVEV (reference sequence). The CDR3 loop spans 15 amino acids. J gave up 0 bases and V 6 bases, and 5 bases lay outside the gene matches. The CDR3 sequence: CASRTGQSSGNTIYF. As DNA, the CDR3 is TGTGCCAGCAGGACGGGACAGAGCTCTGGAAACACCATATATTTT.

This chain connects TRBV29-1 to TRBJ2-1, with D perhaps matching TRBD2 (5 bases). CDR3 length: 14 amino acids. CDR1 is SQVTM and CDR2 is ANQGSEA in the germline V gene. V was shortened by 5 bases and J by 9 bases, with 20 bases between the two germline ends. The CDR3 DNA reads TGCAGCGTTAAAAAGGGAGACCCCCTTGGTGAGCAGTTCTTC. Encoded protein: CSVKKGDPLGEQFF.

The chain employs TRBV6-2 or TRBV6-3 and TRBJ2-7, with D perhaps matching TRBD2 (5 bases). Germline CDR1 reads MNHEY; CDR2 reads SVGEGT. CDR3 length: 18 residues. The V end was cut by 2 bases, the J end by 3 bases, with 23 bases between. The CDR3 here is CASSYPTGKPIKVYEQYF. CDR3 nucleotides: TGTGCCAGCAGTTACCCCACCGGGAAGCCGATTAAGGTCTACGAGCAGTACTTC.

The chain has TRBV2 and TRBJ2-7; TRBD1 agrees at 8 bases. Germline CDR1 and CDR2: SNHLY and FYNNEI. With V trimmed by 6 bases and J by 5 bases, 3 bases remained unmatched. The CDR3 totals 12 residues. This CDR3 reads CASSDRGHEQYF. The CDR3 nucleotides are TGTGCCAGCAGCGACAGGGGCCACGAGCAGTACTTC.

The CDR3 DNA is TGCGCCAGCAGCTTGATACAGGGCCAAACCGGGGAGCTGTTTTTT. Its protein is CASSLIQGQTGELFF. The genes are TRBV5-1 and TRBJ2-2; TRBD1 is a possible D gene (6 bases). This CDR3 is built from 15 residues. Per germline, CDR1 SGHRS and CDR2 YFSETQ. With 1 base removed from V and 5 bases from J, the gap between germline ends came to 12 bases. The full variable domain, with the rest looked up from reference TRBV5-1 and TRBJ2-2, is KAGVTQTPRYLIKTRGQQVTLSCSPISGHRSVSWYQQTPGQGLQFLFEYFSETQRNKGNFPGRFSGRQFSNSRSEMNVSTLELGDSALYLCASSLIQGQTGELFFGEGSRLTVL.

Here the CDR3 reads CASQLGGLNTEAFF. CDR3 sequence (DNA): TGTGCCAGTCAACTAGGGGGCCTGAACACTGAAGCTTTCTTT. The chain links TRBV19 to TRBJ1-1; 7 nucleotides agree with TRBD1. CDR1 is LNHDA, CDR2 SQIVND, per germline (reference sequence). After removal of 8 bases from V and 0 bases from J, the junction contained 6 bases not matched to a gene. The CDR3 has 14 amino acids.

The V gene is TRBV30, the J gene TRBJ2-3; no reliable D call. Per germline, CDR1 GTSNPN and CDR2 SVGIG (reference sequence). This CDR3 spans 15 amino acids. Trimming took 0 bases from V and 0 from J, leaving 10 bases between them. The CDR3 bases are TGTGCCTGGAGTGTGGGCAGCACTAGCACAGATACGCAGTATTTT. This gives the protein CAWSVGSTSTDTQYF.

This clone has just a few counts. The rearrangement uses TRBV11-2 and TRBJ1-1; D ambiguous. The CDR3 loop spans 13 amino acids. Per germline, CDR1 SGHAT and CDR2 FQNNGV. The V gene lost 3 bases and the J gene lost 5 bases, with 10 bases spanning the gap. The CDR3, as DNA: TGTGCCAGCAGCTTTCTTGCGGGGACTGAAGCTTTCTTT. Protein: CASSFLAGTEAFF.

This chain joins TRBV19 and TRBJ1-1; D is possibly TRBD1 (5 bases). With 8 bases removed from V and 0 bases from J, the gap between germline ends came to 10 bases. Germline V gene data show CDR1 as LNHDA and CDR2 as SQIVND (reference sequence). The CDR3 is 13 amino acids. The CDR3 DNA sequence: TGTGCCAGTGCAAGGGGCGTGAACACTGAAGCTTTCTTT. Protein product: CASARGVNTEAFF.

This rearrangement joins TRBV29-1 to TRBJ1-6, with a possible D match to TRBD1 (6 bases). The CDR3 runs to 13 residues. V shed 6 bases and J shed 5 bases, with 11 bases lying between them. Germline CDR1 reads SQVTM; CDR2 reads ANQGSEA. This CDR3 reads CSVQGYNNSPLHF. CDR3 coding DNA: TGCAGCGTGCAGGGGTACAATAATTCACCCCTCCACTTT. Looking up the rest from reference TRBV29-1 and TRBJ1-6 gives the full variable domain: SAVISQKPSRDICQRGTSLTIQCQVDSQVTMMFWYRQQPGQSLTLIATANQGSEATYESGFVIDKFPISRPNLTFSTLTVSNMSPEDSSIYLCSVQGYNNSPLHFGNGTRLTVT.

The J gene is TRBJ2-7, the V gene TRBV5-1; 7 positions agree with TRBD2. Germline V lookup: CDR1 SGHRS, CDR2 YFSETQ. V was clipped by 0 bases and J by 1 base; unmatched bases: 1. The CDR3 is 14 residues long. CDR3 coding DNA: TGCGCCAGCAGCTTGGACGGGGGGTCCTACGAGCAGTACTTC. Encoded protein: CASSLDGGSYEQYF.

The sample holds a few counts of this clone. The J gene is TRBJ1-2, the V gene TRBV15, with 10 bases matching TRBD1. V dropped 0 bases and J dropped 7; count of bases not matched to a gene: 11. Germline V gives CDR1 LNHNV, CDR2 YYDKDF (reference sequence). The CDR3 length is 17 residues. CDR3 DNA sequence: TGTGCCACCAGCAGAGATCGACAGGGGGCAGGTTCGGCTGGCTACACCTTC. Residues: CATSRDRQGAGSAGYTF.